The 5 T cell receptor beta chains below come from one sample, sequenced in a study of shared clonotypes between healthy human individuals. As defined, naive CD8 cells were CD45RO-negative and positively selected for CCR7, with terminally differentiated effector memory CD45RA+ cells excluded. Assay: immunoSEQ multiplex PCR; the TCRdb copy retains only in-frame clones and omits some. Here the sample spans hundreds of thousands of clones, 85% to 95% being singletons. Material: naive CD8+ T cells sorted from blood. These TCRs come from a man aged 25-45 years in good health.

The V gene is TRBV27, the J gene TRBJ2-2; D could derive from TRBD1 or TRBD2 (5 bases each). Germline CDR1 reads MNHEY; CDR2 reads SMNVEV (reference sequence). The V end lost 5 bases, the J end lost 6 bases, and 13 bases lay between the germline ends. This CDR3 is 14 amino acids long. CDR3 sequence (DNA): TGTGCCAGCAGTCACCTACGGGGACCCGGGGAGCTGTTTTTT. Its translation: CASSHLRGPGELFF.

The chain joins TRBV10-1 to TRBJ2-1; D remains ambiguous. The CDR3 is 13 amino acids. The germline CDR1 and CDR2 sequences are WNHNN and SYGVQD (reference sequence). Trimming took 3 bases from V and 7 from J, leaving 10 bases between them. The CDR3 sequence: CASSDLKGNEQFF. CDR3 coding DNA: TGCGCCAGCAGTGATCTAAAAGGGAATGAGCAGTTCTTC.

This chain connects TRBV28 to TRBJ2-1, with TRBD2 identical over 11 bases. The CDR3 is 21 residues long. With 3 bases clipped from V and 5 bases from J, the junction kept 21 bases outside the gene matches. Germline CDR1 reads MDHEN; CDR2 reads SYDVKM. CDR3 DNA: TGTGCCAGCAGTTTCCCCAAGACGGAGGTAAATAGCGGGAGGGCAGACAATGAGCAGTTCTTC. Protein: CASSFPKTEVNSGRADNEQFF.

The chain uses TRBV27 and TRBJ1-3; D ambiguous. Per germline, CDR1 MNHEY and CDR2 SMNVEV (reference sequence). The CDR3 is 14 residues long. With 1 base removed from V and 2 bases from J, the gap between germline ends came to 6 bases. CDR3 DNA sequence: TGTGCCAGCAGTTTATTCGTACCTGGAAACACCATATATTTT. Translating gives CASSLFVPGNTIYF.

V is TRBV5-5 and J is TRBJ1-5, with D hard to call. This CDR3 spans 15 amino acids. Germline CDR1 reads SGHKS; CDR2 reads YYEKEE (reference sequence). V lost 5 bases to trimming and J lost 1 base, with 13 bases between them. This CDR3 reads CASSERVGSNQPQHF. The CDR3 DNA is TGTGCCAGCAGTGAACGGGTAGGGAGCAATCAGCCCCAGCATTTT.